The 2 T cell receptor beta chains listed next were all sequenced from one sample in a study of shared clonotypes between healthy human individuals. Data came from immunoSEQ multiplex PCR; TCRdb stores just in-frame clones and leaves some out. The data show 2 million to 2.5 million clones, 80% to 95% seen once. The sample was naive CD4+ T cells from PBMCs. Sample subset: CD45RA+ positively selected. The source is a man aged 18 to 35 in good health. Some clones in this sample may be carry-over from other donors' samples.

This chain connects TRBV6-5 to TRBJ1-1; D is unclear. V lost 0 bases to trimming and J lost 6 bases, with 14 bases between them. The germline V gene has CDR1 MNHEY and CDR2 SVGAGI. The CDR3 covers 15 residues. CDR3 loop: CASSYSRVLDAEAFF. In DNA form, the CDR3 reads TGTGCCAGCAGTTACTCGAGAGTGTTGGACGCTGAAGCTTTCTTT.

The chain carries TRBV2 and TRBJ2-2, with 8 positions matching TRBD1. The germline V gene encodes CDR1 SNHLY and CDR2 FYNNEI. The CDR3 totals 15 residues. V lost 9 bases to trimming and J lost 4 bases; unmatched junction nucleotides: 10. DNA for the CDR3: TGTGCCAGTAGCGTAAGGGACAGGACCACCGGGGAGCTGTTTTTT. Protein: CASSVRDRTTGELFF.